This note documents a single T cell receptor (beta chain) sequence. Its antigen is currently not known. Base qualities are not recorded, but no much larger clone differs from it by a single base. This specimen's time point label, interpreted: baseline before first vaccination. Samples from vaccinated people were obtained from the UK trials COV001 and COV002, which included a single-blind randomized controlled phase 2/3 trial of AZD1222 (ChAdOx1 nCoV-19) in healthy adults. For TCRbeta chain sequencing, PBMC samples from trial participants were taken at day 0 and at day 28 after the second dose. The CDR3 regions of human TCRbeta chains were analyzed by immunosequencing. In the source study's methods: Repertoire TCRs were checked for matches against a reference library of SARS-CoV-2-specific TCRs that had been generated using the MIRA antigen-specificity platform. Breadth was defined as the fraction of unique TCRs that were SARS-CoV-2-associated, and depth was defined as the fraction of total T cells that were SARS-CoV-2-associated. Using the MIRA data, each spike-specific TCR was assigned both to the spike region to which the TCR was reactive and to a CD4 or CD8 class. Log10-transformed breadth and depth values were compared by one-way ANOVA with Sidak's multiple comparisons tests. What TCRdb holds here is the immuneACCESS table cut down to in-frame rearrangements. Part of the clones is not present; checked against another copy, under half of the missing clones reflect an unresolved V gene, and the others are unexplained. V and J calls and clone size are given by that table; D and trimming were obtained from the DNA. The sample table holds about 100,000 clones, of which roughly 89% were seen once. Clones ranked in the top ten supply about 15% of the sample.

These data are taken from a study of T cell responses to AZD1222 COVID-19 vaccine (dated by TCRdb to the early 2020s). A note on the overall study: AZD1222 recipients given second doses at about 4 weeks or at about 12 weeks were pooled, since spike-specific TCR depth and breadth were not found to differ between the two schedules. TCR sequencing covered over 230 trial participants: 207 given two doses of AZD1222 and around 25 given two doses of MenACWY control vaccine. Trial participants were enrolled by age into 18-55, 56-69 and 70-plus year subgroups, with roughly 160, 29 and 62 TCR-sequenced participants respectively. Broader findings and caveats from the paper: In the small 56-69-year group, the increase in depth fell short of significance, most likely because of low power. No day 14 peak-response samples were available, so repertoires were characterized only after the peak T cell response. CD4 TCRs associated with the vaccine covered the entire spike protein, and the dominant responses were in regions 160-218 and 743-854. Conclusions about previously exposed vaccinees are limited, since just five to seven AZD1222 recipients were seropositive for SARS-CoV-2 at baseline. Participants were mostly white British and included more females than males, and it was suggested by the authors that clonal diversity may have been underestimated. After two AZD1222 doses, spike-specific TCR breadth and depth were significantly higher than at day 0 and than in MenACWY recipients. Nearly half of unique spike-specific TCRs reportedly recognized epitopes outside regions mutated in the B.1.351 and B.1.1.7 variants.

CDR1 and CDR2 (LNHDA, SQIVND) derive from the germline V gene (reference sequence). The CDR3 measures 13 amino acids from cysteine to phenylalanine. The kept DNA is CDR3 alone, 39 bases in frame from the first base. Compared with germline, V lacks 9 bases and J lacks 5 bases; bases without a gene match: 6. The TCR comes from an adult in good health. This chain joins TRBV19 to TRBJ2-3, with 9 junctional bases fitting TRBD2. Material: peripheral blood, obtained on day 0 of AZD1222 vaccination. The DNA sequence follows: TGTGCCAGCCGTAGCGGGGGTGGAGATACGCAGTATTTT. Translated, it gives CASRSGGGDTQYF. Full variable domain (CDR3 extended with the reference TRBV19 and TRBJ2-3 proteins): DGGITQSPKYLFRKEGQNVTLSCEQNLNHDAMYWYRQDPGQGLRLIYYSQIVNDFQKGDIAEGYSVSREKKESFPLTVTSAQKNPTAFYLCASRSGGGDTQYFGPGTRLTVL.